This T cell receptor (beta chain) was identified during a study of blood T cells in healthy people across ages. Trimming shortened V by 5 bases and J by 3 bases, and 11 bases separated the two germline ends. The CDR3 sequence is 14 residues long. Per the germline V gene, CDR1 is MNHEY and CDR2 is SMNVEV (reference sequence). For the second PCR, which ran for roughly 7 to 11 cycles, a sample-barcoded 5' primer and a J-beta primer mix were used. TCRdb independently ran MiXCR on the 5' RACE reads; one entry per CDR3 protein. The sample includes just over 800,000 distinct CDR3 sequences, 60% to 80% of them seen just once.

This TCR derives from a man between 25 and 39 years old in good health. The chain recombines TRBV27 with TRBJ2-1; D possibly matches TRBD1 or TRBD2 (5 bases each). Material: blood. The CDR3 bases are TGTGCCAGCAGTGATGGGGGTTTCTACAATGAGCAGTTCTTC. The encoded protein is CASSDGGFYNEQFF.